Listed here is a single T cell receptor (beta chain). No antigen is known for it. The V end was cut by 4 bases, the J end by 2 bases, with 16 bases between. Germline CDR1 and CDR2: LNHDA and SQIVND (reference sequence). The CDR3 extends over 16 amino acids. The data are from a study of cytomegalovirus exposure and HLA in healthy donors. The PCR used 60 Vbeta and 13 Jbeta primers. Produced via immunoSEQ multiplex PCR; TCRdb's table is partial and in-frame only. The sample yields around 70,000 clones, about 70% seen once. Study-level points and caveats: TCR beta sequences reportedly predicted most subjects' HLA-A and HLA-B alleles accurately. The authors later linked a missense DCLRE1C variant to TCR beta V- and J-gene trimming.

The V gene is TRBV19, the J gene TRBJ2-3, with D tentatively TRBD1 (6 bases). The receptor's source is a male donor in good health and CMV-seropositive. The material sequenced was PBMCs. The CDR3 is CASSRAGEIDTDTQYF. The DNA of the CDR3 is TGTGCCAGTAGTAGGGCAGGGGAGATAGACACAGATACGCAGTATTTT. The variable domain in full, completed from reference TRBV19 and TRBJ2-3, reads DGGITQSPKYLFRKEGQNVTLSCEQNLNHDAMYWYRQDPGQGLRLIYYSQIVNDFQKGDIAEGYSVSREKKESFPLTVTSAQKNPTAFYLCASSRAGEIDTDTQYFGPGTRLTVL.